A selection of T cell receptor beta chains follows, all from one sample in a study of T cell responses to AZD1222 COVID-19 vaccine. Sequenced by immunoSEQ multiplex PCR; TCRdb stores in-frame clones only, minus some. Here the sample spans fewer than 200,000 clones, approximately 86% being singletons. The material sequenced was peripheral blood, taken 28 days after the second AZD1222 dose. These receptors all come from an adult who received the AZD1222 COVID-19 vaccine. CDR3s include the opening cysteine and the closing phenylalanine or tryptophan. The D gene is left open where the match is weak.

j_call d_call v_call cdr3_aa
TRBJ2-7 TRBD1 TRBV4-3 CASSQEIGTDYEQYF
TRBJ1-5 . TRBV3-1/TRBV3-2 CASSRPGEGQPQHF
TRBJ2-3 . TRBV7-2 CASSLAHVGDTQYF
TRBJ2-7 . TRBV5-1 CASSLILTVGASEQYF
TRBJ2-7 TRBD2 TRBV9 CASSRSSGDYEQYF
TRBJ1-2 TRBD1 TRBV7-9 CASSPLDRDASYGYTF
TRBJ2-7 TRBD1 TRBV29-1 CSVDRVGEQYF
TRBJ1-2 TRBD1 TRBV7-2 CASSSQGGYTF
TRBJ2-5 . TRBV19 CASNRETQYF
TRBJ1-2 TRBD1 TRBV7-9 CASRPGQDYGYTF
TRBJ1-6 . TRBV19 CASSQRQFRSPLHF
TRBJ1-2 . TRBV28 CASSPGPNYGYTF
TRBJ2-7 TRBD1 TRBV4-1 CASSQVWSRQGGYEQYF
TRBJ2-5 TRBD1 TRBV5-5 CASSLQGAIETQYF
TRBJ2-7 . TRBV10-3 CAISESTYEQYF
TRBJ2-2 . TRBV7-3 CASSSQTGTGELFF
TRBJ2-7 . TRBV27 CASTRLGGGHEQYF
TRBJ2-1 . TRBV5-1 CASSFSADNEQFF
TRBJ1-3 . TRBV28 CASSLWAGNGAGNTIYF
TRBJ2-3 . TRBV18 CASSPEATGSDTQYF
TRBJ1-5 TRBD1 TRBV19 CASRLTGVRNQPQHF
TRBJ1-2 . TRBV30 CAWSVGAGYTF
TRBJ2-1 TRBD2 TRBV3-1/TRBV3-2 CASSPFGSGGAYNEQFF
TRBJ1-5 TRBD1 TRBV3-1/TRBV3-2 CASSQDPSGTVQPQHF
TRBJ1-3 TRBD1 TRBV18 CASSPLGTGSSGNTIYF
TRBJ2-5 . TRBV6-5 CASSYNGVVSETQYF
TRBJ2-5 . TRBV18 CASSPLTGQETQYF